This TCR beta chain was captured in a study of Graves' ophthalmopathy and Graves' hyperthyroidism. Study summary: The blood sample was drawn at first diagnosis and before any treatment.

This clonotype was seen ten or more times. Exclusion criteria comprised other autoimmune diseases, uncontrolled infections, pregnancy or lactation in patients. From RNA, the CDR3 regions of TCR beta chains were amplified and sequenced. After a first-round RT-PCR with HTBI primers, a second-round multiplex PCR was run. TCRdb used MiXCR to reprocess the multiplex PCR reads, holding one entry per CDR3 protein. The sample carries 150,000 to 200,000 distinct CDR3 sequences, 39% recorded once. The sequenced sample consisted of peripheral blood. The sequence was obtained from a young man with Graves' ophthalmopathy.

CDR3 protein: CAWTSGRGETQYF. The CDR3 DNA is TGTGCCTGGACTAGCGGGAGGGGCGAGACCCAGTACTTC. This sequence joins TRBV30 and TRBJ2-5; TRBD2 matches 12 bases. The CDR3 runs 13 residues. Trimming took 4 bases from V and 5 from J; bases not matched to a gene: 2. Germline V gene lookup returns CDR1 GTSNPN and CDR2 SVGIG (reference sequence).